Following are 5 T cell receptor beta chains from one sample sequenced in a study of blood T cell dynamics during melanoma immunotherapy. Described time point: pre-treatment baseline. Profiled with immunoSEQ multiplex PCR; TCRdb holds only in-frame clones, not every one. Among under 15,000 clones listed, about 86% were seen once. This specimen consisted of blood, obtained from a patient treated with checkpoint blockade. These receptors were taken from a human donor with melanoma.

The chain uses TRBV18 and TRBJ2-1; D is possibly TRBD1 (5 bases). Germline loops: CDR1 KGHSH, CDR2 LQKENI. The germline V and J ends were trimmed by 3 bases and 1 base, with 10 bases remaining between them. CDR3 length: 15 residues. This CDR3 reads CASSPWGYSYNEQFF. In DNA form, the CDR3 reads TGTGCCAGCTCACCGTGGGGCTATTCCTACAATGAGCAGTTCTTC.

The sample holds a few counts of this clone. V is TRBV13 and J is TRBJ2-7, with D unclear. The CDR3 spans 13 residues. Germline V gene lookup returns CDR1 PRHDT and CDR2 FYEKMQ (reference sequence). The ends were cut back, 3 bases at V and 0 bases at J, with 6 bases in the middle. Here the CDR3 reads CASSFGSSYEQYF. The CDR3 region has the DNA TGTGCCAGCAGCTTCGGTAGCTCCTACGAGCAGTACTTC.

J is TRBJ1-1 and V is TRBV5-1; D may be TRBD1 (5 bases). Germline V gene lookup returns CDR1 SGHRS and CDR2 YFSETQ. Trimming took off 3 bases at V and 1 base at J, with 13 bases between the two ends. The CDR3 has 15 amino acids. CDR3 sequence: CASSSRGRENTEAFF. In nucleotides, the CDR3 is TGCGCCAGCAGCTCGAGGGGCAGGGAGAACACTGAAGCTTTCTTT.

This clone was observed once. V usage is TRBV6-5 and J usage is TRBJ1-1; D is perhaps TRBD1 (6 bases). The V and J ends lost 4 bases and 2 bases respectively, with 11 bases between them. The CDR3 runs 14 residues. The germline CDR1 and CDR2 sequences are MNHEY and SVGAGI. This CDR3 reads CASSLGGGNTEAFF. Written as DNA, the CDR3 is TGTGCCAGCAGTTTGGGCGGGGGCAACACTGAAGCTTTCTTT.

This clone was picked up a small number of times. This rearrangement joins TRBV12-5 to TRBJ1-1; 7 positions match TRBD1. CDR3 size: 15 residues. Germline assignment: CDR1 LGHNT and CDR2 FRNRAP. The V and J ends lost 4 bases and 0 bases, in that order; junction bases with no gene match: 5. CDR3 DNA: TGTGCTAGTGGTTCTCCGGACAGGTTGAACACTGAAGCTTTCTTT. Its protein is CASGSPDRLNTEAFF.